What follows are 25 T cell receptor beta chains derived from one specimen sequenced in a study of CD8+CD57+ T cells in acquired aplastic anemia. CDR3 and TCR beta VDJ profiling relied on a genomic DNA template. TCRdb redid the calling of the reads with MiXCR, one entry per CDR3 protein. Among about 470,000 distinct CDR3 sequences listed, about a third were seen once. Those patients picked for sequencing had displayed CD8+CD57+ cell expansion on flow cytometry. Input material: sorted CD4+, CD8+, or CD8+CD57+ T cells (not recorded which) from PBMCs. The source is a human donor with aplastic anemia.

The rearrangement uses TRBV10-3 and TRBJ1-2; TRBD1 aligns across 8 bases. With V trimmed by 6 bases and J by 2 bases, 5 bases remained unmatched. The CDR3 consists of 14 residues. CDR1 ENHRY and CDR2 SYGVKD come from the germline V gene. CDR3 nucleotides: TGTGCCATCAGAATTACAGGGGGAAACTATGGCTACACCTTC. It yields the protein CAIRITGGNYGYTF.

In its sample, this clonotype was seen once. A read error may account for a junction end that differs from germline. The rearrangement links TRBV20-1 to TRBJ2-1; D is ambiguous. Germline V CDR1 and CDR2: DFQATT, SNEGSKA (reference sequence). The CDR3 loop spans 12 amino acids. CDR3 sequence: CSARTTYNERFF. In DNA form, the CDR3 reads TGCAGTGCCCGTACTACGTACAATGAGCGGTTCTTC.

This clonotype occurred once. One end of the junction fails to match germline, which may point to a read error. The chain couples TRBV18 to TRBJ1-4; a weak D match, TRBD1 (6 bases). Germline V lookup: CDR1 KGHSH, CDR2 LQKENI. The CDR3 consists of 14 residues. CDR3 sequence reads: CPSSRDNGNEKLFF. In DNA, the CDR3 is TGTCCCAGCTCAAGGGACAACGGAAATGAAAAACTGTTTTTT.

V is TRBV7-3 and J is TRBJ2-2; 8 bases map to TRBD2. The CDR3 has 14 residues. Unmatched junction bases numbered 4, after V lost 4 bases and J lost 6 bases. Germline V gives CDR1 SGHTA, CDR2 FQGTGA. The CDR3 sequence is CASSYGGASGELFF. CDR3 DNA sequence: TGTGCCAGCAGCTACGGGGGGGCCTCCGGGGAGCTGTTTTTT.

This CDR3 reads CAISFQTNYGYTF. CDR3 coding DNA: TGTGCCATCAGCTTCCAGACCAACTATGGCTACACCTTC. J is TRBJ1-2 and V is TRBV10-3, with D unclear. Germline CDR1 reads ENHRY; CDR2 reads SYGVKD. The CDR3 contains 13 residues. V was trimmed by 6 bases and J by 2 bases, leaving 10 bases between them.

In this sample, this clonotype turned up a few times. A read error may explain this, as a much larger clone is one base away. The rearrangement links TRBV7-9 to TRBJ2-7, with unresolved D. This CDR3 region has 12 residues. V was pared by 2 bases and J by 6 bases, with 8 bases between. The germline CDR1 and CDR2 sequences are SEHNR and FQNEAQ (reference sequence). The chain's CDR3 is CASSLWGSEQYF. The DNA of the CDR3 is TGTGCCAGCAGCTTATGGGGTAGCGAGCAGTACTTC.

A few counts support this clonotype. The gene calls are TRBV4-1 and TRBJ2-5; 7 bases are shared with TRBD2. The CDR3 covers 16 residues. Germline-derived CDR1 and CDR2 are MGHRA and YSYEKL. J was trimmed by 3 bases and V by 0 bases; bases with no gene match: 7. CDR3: CASSQDHGGGKETQYF. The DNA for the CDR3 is TGCGCCAGCAGCCAAGACCACGGCGGGGGTAAAGAGACCCAGTACTTC.

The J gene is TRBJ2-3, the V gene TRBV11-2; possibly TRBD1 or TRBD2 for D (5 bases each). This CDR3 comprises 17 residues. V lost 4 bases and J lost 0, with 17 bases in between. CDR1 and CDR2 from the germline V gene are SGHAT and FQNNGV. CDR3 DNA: TGTGCCAGCAGCTGGAGGACGGGACCCACTAGCACAGATACGCAGTATTTT. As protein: CASSWRTGPTSTDTQYF. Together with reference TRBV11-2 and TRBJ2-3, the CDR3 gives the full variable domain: EAGVAQSPRYKIIEKRQSVAFWCNPISGHATLYWYQQILGQGPKLLIQFQNNGVVDDSQLPKDRFSAERLKGVDSTLKIQPAKLEDSAVYLCASSWRTGPTSTDTQYFGPGTRLTVL.

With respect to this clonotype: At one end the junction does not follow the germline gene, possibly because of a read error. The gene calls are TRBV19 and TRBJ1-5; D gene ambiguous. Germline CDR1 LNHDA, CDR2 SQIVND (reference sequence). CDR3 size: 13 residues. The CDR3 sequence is CASSISGDQPQRF. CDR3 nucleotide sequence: TGTGCCAGTAGTATTAGTGGAGATCAGCCCCAGCGTTTT.

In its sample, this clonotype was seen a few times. The CDR3 spells CASSPRDREFSGNTIYF. The CDR3, as DNA: TGCGCCAGCAGCCCTCGGGACAGAGAGTTCTCTGGAAACACCATATATTTT. The chain employs TRBV4-1 and TRBJ1-3; 7 bases line up with TRBD1. The V and J ends lost 4 bases and 0 bases, in that order; junction bases with no gene match: 9. Germline V gene sequence: CDR1 MGHRA, CDR2 YSYEKL. The CDR3 has 17 residues.

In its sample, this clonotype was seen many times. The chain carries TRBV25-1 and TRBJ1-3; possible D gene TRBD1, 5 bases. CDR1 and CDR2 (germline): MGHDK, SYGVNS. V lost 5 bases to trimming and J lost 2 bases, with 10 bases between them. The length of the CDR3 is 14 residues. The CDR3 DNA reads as TGTGCCAGCAGTTCGCAGGGAACTGGAAACACCATATATTTT. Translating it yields CASSSQGTGNTIYF.

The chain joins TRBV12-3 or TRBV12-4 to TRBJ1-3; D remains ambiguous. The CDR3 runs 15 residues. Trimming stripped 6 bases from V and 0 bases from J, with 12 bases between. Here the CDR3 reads CASRTHLPSGNTIYF. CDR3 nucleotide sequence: TGTGCCAGCAGGACACACTTGCCCTCTGGAAACACCATATATTTT.

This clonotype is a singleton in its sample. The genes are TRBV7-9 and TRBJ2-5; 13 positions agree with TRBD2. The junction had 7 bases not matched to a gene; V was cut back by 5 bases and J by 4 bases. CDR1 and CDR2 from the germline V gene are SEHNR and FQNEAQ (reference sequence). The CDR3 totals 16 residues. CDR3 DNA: TGTGCCAGCAGCCAACGGACTAGCGGGGGAGGAGAGACCCAGTACTTC. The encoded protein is CASSQRTSGGGETQYF.

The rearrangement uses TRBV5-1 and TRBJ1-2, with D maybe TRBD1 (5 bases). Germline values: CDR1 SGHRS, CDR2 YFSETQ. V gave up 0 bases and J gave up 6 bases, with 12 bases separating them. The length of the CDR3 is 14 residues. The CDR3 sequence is CASSLEAGGNGYTF. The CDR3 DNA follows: TGCGCCAGCAGCTTGGAAGCTGGGGGTAATGGCTACACCTTC. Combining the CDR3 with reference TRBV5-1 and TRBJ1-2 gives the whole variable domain KAGVTQTPRYLIKTRGQQVTLSCSPISGHRSVSWYQQTPGQGLQFLFEYFSETQRNKGNFPGRFSGRQFSNSRSEMNVSTLELGDSALYLCASSLEAGGNGYTFGSGTRLTVV.

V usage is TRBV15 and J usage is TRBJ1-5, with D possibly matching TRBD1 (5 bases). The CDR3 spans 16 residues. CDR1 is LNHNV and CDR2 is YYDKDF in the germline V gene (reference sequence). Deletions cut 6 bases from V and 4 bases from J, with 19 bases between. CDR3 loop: CATRPGRPRGNQPQHF. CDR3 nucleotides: TGTGCCACCAGGCCGGGGCGCCCCCGCGGAAATCAGCCCCAGCATTTT.

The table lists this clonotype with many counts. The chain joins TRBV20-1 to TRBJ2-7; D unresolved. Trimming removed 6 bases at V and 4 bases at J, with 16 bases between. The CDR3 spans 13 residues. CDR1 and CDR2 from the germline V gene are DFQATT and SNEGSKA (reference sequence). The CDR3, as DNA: TGCAGTGCCCCAGGTCCGGTTAGTTACGAGCAGTACTTC. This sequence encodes CSAPGPVSYEQYF.

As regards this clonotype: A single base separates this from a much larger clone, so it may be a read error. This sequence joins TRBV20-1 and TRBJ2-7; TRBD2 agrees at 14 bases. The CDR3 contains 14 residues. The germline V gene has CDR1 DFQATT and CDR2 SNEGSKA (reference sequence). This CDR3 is CRARLAGGLGEQYF. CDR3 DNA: TGCCGTGCTAGACTAGCGGGAGGGTTGGGCGAGCAGTACTTC.

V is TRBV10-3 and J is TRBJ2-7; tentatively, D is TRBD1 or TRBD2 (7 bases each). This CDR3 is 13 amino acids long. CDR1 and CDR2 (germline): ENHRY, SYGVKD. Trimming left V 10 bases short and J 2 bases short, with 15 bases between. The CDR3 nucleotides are TGTGCCACCGAAGCGGGACAGACCTACGAGCAGTACTTC. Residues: CATEAGQTYEQYF.

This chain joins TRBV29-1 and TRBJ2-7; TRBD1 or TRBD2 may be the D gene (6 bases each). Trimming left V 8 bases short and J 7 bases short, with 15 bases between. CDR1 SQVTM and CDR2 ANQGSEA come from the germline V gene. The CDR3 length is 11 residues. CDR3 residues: CSFPGAREQYF. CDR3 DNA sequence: TGCAGCTTTCCGGGGGCTCGAGAGCAGTACTTC.

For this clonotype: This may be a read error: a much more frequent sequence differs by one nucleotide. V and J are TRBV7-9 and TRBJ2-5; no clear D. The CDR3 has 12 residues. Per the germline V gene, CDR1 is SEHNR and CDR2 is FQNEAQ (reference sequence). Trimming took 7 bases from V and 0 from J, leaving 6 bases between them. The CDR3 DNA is TGTGCCAGCATCGGGTACCAAGAGACCCAGTACTTC. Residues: CASIGYQETQYF. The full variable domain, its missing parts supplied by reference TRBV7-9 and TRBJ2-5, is DTGVSQNPRHKITKRGQNVTFRCDPISEHNRLYWYRQTLGQGPEFLTYFQNEAQLEKSRLLSDRFSAERPKGSFSTLEIQRTEQGDSAMYLCASIGYQETQYFGPGTRLLVL.

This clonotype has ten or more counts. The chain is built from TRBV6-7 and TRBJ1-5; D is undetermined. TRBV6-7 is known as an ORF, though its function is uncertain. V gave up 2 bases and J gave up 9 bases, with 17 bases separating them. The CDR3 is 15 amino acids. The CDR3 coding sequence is TGTGCCAGCAGTTACCCGGGTGGAGGGCGGGTGCCCCAGCATTTT. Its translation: CASSYPGGGRVPQHF.

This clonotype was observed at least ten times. This CDR3 is CASSIDALVRGYTF. CDR3 nucleotide sequence: TGTGCCAGTAGTATAGACGCTCTGGTACGTGGCTACACCTTC. This rearrangement joins TRBV19 to TRBJ1-2; no clear D gene. Deletions cut 0 bases from V and 7 bases from J, with 12 bases between. The CDR3 is made up of 14 amino acids. Germline V lookup: CDR1 LNHDA, CDR2 SQIVND (reference sequence).

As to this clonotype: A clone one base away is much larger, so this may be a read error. CDR3 amino acids: CGSRSNTEAFF. The DNA for the CDR3 is TGCGGTAGTCGGTCAAACACTGAAGCTTTCTTT. The gene calls are TRBV20-1 and TRBJ1-1; D gene ambiguous. The CDR3 has 11 amino acids. Germline V gene sequence: CDR1 DFQATT, CDR2 SNEGSKA (reference sequence).

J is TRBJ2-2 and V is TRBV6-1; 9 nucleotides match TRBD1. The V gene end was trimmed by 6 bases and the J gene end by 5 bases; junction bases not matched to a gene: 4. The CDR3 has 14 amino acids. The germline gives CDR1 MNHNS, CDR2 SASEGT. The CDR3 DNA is TGTGCCAGCAGGGGACAGGGTGAAACCGGGGAGCTGTTTTTT. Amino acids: CASRGQGETGELFF.

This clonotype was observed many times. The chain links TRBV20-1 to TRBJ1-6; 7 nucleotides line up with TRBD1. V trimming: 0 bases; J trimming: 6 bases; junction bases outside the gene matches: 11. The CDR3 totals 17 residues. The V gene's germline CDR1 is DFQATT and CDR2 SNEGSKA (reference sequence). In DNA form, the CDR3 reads TGCAGTGCTAGAGATCTTGAAAGGGGGCTGGGTAATTCACCCCTCCACTTT. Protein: CSARDLERGLGNSPLHF.